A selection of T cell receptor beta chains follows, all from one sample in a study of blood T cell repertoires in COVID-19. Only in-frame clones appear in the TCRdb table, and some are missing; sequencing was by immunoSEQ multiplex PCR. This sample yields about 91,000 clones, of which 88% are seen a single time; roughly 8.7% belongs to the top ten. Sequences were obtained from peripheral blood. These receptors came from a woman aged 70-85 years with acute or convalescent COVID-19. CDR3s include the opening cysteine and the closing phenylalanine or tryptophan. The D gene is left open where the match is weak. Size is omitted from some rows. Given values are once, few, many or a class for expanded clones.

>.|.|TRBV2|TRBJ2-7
CASIAESSYEQYF
TGTGCCAGCATAGCCGAGAGCTCCTACGAGCAGTACTTC
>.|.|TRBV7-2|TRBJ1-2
CASSPQGSLGGYTF
TGTGCCAGCAGCCCTCAGGGGAGTCTAGGCGGCTACACCTTC
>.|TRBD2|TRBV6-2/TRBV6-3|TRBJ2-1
CASSLYPYFGTSGSGNEQFF
TGTGCCAGCAGTCTATATCCCTATTTCGGGACTAGCGGGAGTGGTAATGAGCAGTTCTTC
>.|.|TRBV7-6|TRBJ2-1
CASSPYPSLRRDYNEQFF
TGTGCCAGCAGCCCGTACCCTTCACTTCGGCGGGATTACAATGAGCAGTTCTTC
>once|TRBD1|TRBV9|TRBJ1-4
CASSVGGTVNEKLFF
TGTGCCAGCAGCGTAGGCGGGACAGTTAATGAAAAACTGTTTTTT
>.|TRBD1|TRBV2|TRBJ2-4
CASSLRNQGARDIQYF
TGTGCCAGCAGTTTAAGGAACCAGGGGGCGCGTGACATTCAGTACTTC
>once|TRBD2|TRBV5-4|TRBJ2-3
CASSLQLAGGTDTQYF
TGTGCCAGCAGCTTGCAACTAGCGGGAGGCACAGATACGCAGTATTTT
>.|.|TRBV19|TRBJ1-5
CASRNTGKSNQPQHF
TGTGCCAGTAGGAATACAGGGAAGAGCAATCAGCCCCAGCATTTT
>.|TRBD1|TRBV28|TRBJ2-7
CASSRQGAGEQYF
TGTGCCAGCAGTAGACAGGGGGCGGGCGAGCAGTACTTC
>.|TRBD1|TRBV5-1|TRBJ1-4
CASSLSGGLTNEKLFF
TGCGCCAGCAGCTTGTCAGGGGGTTTAACTAATGAAAAACTGTTTTTT
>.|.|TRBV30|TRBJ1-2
CAWSPPGGNGYTF
TGTGCCTGGAGCCCCCCGGGAGGGAATGGCTACACCTTC
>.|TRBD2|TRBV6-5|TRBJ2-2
CASSRTSGAGELFF
TGTGCCAGCAGTAGGACTAGCGGGGCCGGGGAGCTGTTTTTT
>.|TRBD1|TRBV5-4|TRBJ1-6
CASSPSGTGVSPLHF
TGTGCCAGCAGCCCAAGTGGGACAGGGGTTTCACCCCTCCACTTT
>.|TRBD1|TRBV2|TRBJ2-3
CASREGQGPDTQYF
TGTGCCAGCAGGGAAGGACAGGGGCCAGATACGCAGTATTTT
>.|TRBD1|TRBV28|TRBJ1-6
CASSLGDRGNSPLHF
TGTGCCAGCAGTTTGGGGGACAGGGGTAATTCACCCCTCCACTTT
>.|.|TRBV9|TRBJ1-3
CASSVSGGPSGNTIYF
TGTGCCAGCAGCGTATCGGGAGGGCCCTCTGGAAACACCATATATTTT
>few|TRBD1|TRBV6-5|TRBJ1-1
CASRKTGTAEAFF
TGTGCCAGCAGAAAAACCGGGACAGCTGAAGCTTTCTTT